These T cell receptor beta chains were read from a single sample in a study of beta chain features in type 1 diabetes. Sequencing used immunoSEQ multiplex PCR; TCRdb keeps in-frame clones, though not all of them. The sample has roughly 100,000 clones, 28% seen once. The sample taken for sequencing was central memory CD4+ T cells from blood. These receptors originate from a young woman with type 1 diabetes. Each CDR3 is given with its conserved first and last residue. D genes are given only for firm matches. Size tells how often a clone was seen (once, few, many) or the class of an expanded clone, and some rows leave it out.

v_gene	j_gene	abundance	d_gene	CDR3aa	CDR3nt
TRBV5-6	TRBJ2-1	NA	NA	CASSLQLEGEQFF	TGTGCCAGCAGCTTGCAGTTAGAGGGAGAGCAGTTCTTC
TRBV27	TRBJ1-5	NA	TRBD1	CASSPDRASNQPQHF	TGTGCCAGCAGTCCGGACAGGGCTAGCAATCAGCCCCAGCATTTT
TRBV29-1	TRBJ2-6	NA	NA	CSVEIDSGANVLTF	TGCAGCGTTGAAATAGACTCTGGGGCCAACGTCCTGACTTTC
TRBV27	TRBJ2-3	few	NA	CASSKSWQGDTQYF	TGTGCCAGCAGTAAGAGTTGGCAGGGGGATACGCAGTATTTT
TRBV2	TRBJ1-1	NA	TRBD1	CASSLTDKYTGDRAFF	TGTGCCAGCAGTCTCACCGACAAGTACACAGGGGATCGAGCTTTCTTT
TRBV10-3	TRBJ1-2	NA	TRBD1	CAIRGTGKVNGYTF	TGTGCCATCAGGGGGACAGGGAAGGTTAATGGCTACACCTTC
TRBV18	TRBJ2-5	few	TRBD2	CASLAGVQETQYF	TGTGCCAGCTTAGCGGGCGTCCAAGAGACCCAGTACTTC
TRBV7-9	TRBJ2-7	few	TRBD2	CASSPGRGEGPYEQYF	TGTGCCAGCAGCCCTGGACGGGGGGAAGGGCCCTACGAGCAGTACTTC
TRBV6-1	TRBJ1-4	few	NA	CASTDFGGMGEKLFF	TGTGCCAGCACCGACTTCGGGGGAATGGGGGAAAAACTGTTTTTT
TRBV14	TRBJ1-2	NA	TRBD1	CASSQGTGYGYTF	TGTGCCAGCAGCCAAGGGACAGGCTATGGCTACACCTTC
TRBV2	TRBJ1-2	NA	NA	CASSPQGYGYTF	TGTGCCAGCAGTCCGCAGGGGTATGGCTACACCTTC
TRBV4-3	TRBJ2-1	few	TRBD2	CASSQGIGTSGRGGQFF	TGCGCCAGCAGCCAAGGGATCGGGACTAGCGGGAGAGGAGGGCAGTTCTTC
TRBV18	TRBJ1-1	NA	NA	CASSRQQGESTEAFF	TGTGCCAGCTCACGCCAACAGGGAGAGAGCACTGAAGCTTTCTTT
TRBV5-1	TRBJ2-3	NA	NA	CASRPEEGRDTQYF	TGCGCCAGCAGACCGGAGGAGGGCCGGGATACGCAGTATTTT
TRBV18	TRBJ1-1	few	TRBD1	CASSPSVDRAGEAFF	TGTGCCAGCTCACCTTCGGTCGACAGGGCGGGGGAAGCTTTCTTT
TRBV4-2	TRBJ2-5	NA	NA	CASSQDLSSEQYF	TGTGCCAGCAGCCAAGATCTGTCCTCTGAGCAGTACTTC
TRBV6-5	TRBJ2-2	NA	NA	CASRKGGTGELFF	TGTGCCAGCAGAAAGGGAGGCACCGGGGAGCTGTTTTTT
TRBV14	TRBJ1-1	NA	NA	CASSQGRWSTEAFF	TGTGCCAGCAGCCAGGGTCGTTGGAGCACTGAAGCTTTCTTT
TRBV5-6	TRBJ2-5	few	TRBD1	CASSPTGADETQYF	TGTGCCAGCAGCCCTACAGGGGCGGATGAGACCCAGTACTTC
TRBV9	TRBJ2-5	NA	TRBD2	CASSQGAGGNVETQYF	TGTGCCAGCTCCCAAGGAGCGGGAGGGAATGTAGAGACCCAGTACTTC
TRBV6-6	TRBJ1-1	NA	TRBD1	CASSPPGQGWTEAFF	TGTGCCAGCAGCCCCCCGGGACAGGGTTGGACTGAAGCTTTCTTT
TRBV18	TRBJ2-1	NA	NA	CASSLELGLGGSSQFF	TGTGCCAGCTCACTCGAACTGGGACTCGGGGGTTCAAGTCAGTTCTTC
TRBV5-6	TRBJ2-1	NA	NA	CASSPLAPRGLNEQFF	TGTGCCAGCAGCCCCCTAGCACCTAGAGGTCTCAATGAGCAGTTCTTC
TRBV7-2	TRBJ2-3	NA	TRBD1	CASSLRDRSTDTQYF	TGTGCCAGCAGCTTACGGGACAGAAGCACAGATACGCAGTATTTT
TRBV7-9	TRBJ1-1	NA	NA	CASSLGSGSRTNTEAFF	TGTGCCAGCAGCTTAGGCTCGGGAAGTAGAACAAACACTGAAGCTTTCTTT
TRBV5-1	TRBJ2-1	NA	TRBD2	CASSLVGLATYNEQFF	TGCGCCAGCAGCTTGGTTGGACTAGCGACGTACAATGAGCAGTTCTTC
TRBV5-6	TRBJ2-3	few	TRBD2	CASGRGGAGADTQYF	TGTGCCAGCGGTCGCGGAGGGGCGGGAGCAGATACGCAGTATTTT
TRBV6-5	TRBJ2-1	once	NA	CASSLLNEQFF	TGTGCCAGCAGTCTACTCAATGAGCAGTTCTTC
TRBV29-1	TRBJ2-5	NA	TRBD2	CSSGRGETQYF	TGCAGCAGCGGGAGGGGGGAGACCCAGTACTTC
TRBV6-6	TRBJ1-5	NA	NA	CASSRSGQGQRITHF	TGTGCCAGCAGCCGCTCGGGGCAGGGACAAAGGATCACGCATTTT
TRBV30	TRBJ2-3	few	TRBD2	CASGYTSGRVADTQYF	TGTGCCTCCGGATATACTAGCGGGAGAGTAGCAGATACGCAGTATTTT
TRBV7-2	TRBJ2-1	NA	TRBD2	CASSFSGTSGTGGQFF	TGTGCCAGCAGCTTCTCCGGGACTAGCGGAACCGGGGGGCAGTTCTTC
TRBV7-2	TRBJ2-7	NA	TRBD2	CASSLWGTSGSYEQYF	TGTGCCAGCAGCTTATGGGGGACTAGCGGGAGCTACGAGCAGTACTTC
TRBV19	TRBJ1-2	few	NA	CASSMTGGGYTF	TGTGCCAGTAGTATGACGGGTGGCGGCTACACCTTC
TRBV7-9	TRBJ2-3	many	NA	CASSQKSDTDTQYF	TGTGCCAGCAGCCAAAAATCAGACACAGATACGCAGTATTTT
TRBV5-1	TRBJ2-1	few	TRBD1	CASSPGTGRNEQFF	TGCGCCAGCAGCCCCGGGACAGGGCGCAATGAGCAGTTCTTC
TRBV28	TRBJ2-1	once	NA	CASSVGILRNEQFF	TGTGCCAGCAGTGTGGGCATCCTACGGAATGAGCAGTTCTTC
TRBV5-1	TRBJ1-2	few	TRBD1	CASTTGGRNYGYTF	TGCGCCAGCACGACAGGGGGACGGAACTATGGCTACACCTTC
TRBV18	TRBJ2-5	NA	NA	CASSPARRETQYF	TGTGCCAGCTCACCGGCGCGGCGGGAGACCCAGTACTTC
TRBV11-1	TRBJ2-2	few	TRBD1	CASSWPGQAGELFF	TGTGCCAGCAGCTGGCCCGGACAGGCCGGGGAGCTGTTTTTT
TRBV6-5	TRBJ2-3	NA	NA	CASGRGVTDTQYF	TGTGCCAGCGGGAGGGGGGTCACAGATACGCAGTATTTT